Listed below are T cell receptor beta chains from one sample, sequenced in a study of control samples from healthy donors and cancer patients. Here immunoSEQ multiplex PCR was the method, and the copy in TCRdb shows in-frame clones only, minus some. The sample yields 65,000 to 100,000 clones, about nine tenths seen once. Sequencing was carried out using blood. Receptors were obtained from a man aged 50 to 60 in good health. Each CDR3 is given with its conserved first and last residue. Each record gives: V gene, clone size, J gene, CDR3 length, D gene, CDR3 DNA, CDR3 protein. D genes are given only for firm matches. Size is omitted from some rows. Given values are once, few, many or a class for expanded clones.

v_call: TRBV24-1
clone_size: -
j_call: TRBJ1-2
cdr3_length: 11
d_call: -
cdr3_nt: TGTGCCACCAGTTCTAACTATGGCTACACCTTC
cdr3_aa: CATSSNYGYTF

v_call: TRBV7-8
clone_size: -
j_call: TRBJ2-5
cdr3_length: 15
d_call: -
cdr3_nt: TGTGCCAGCAGTCCTAATACGTGGGGTCAAGAGACCCAGTACTTC
cdr3_aa: CASSPNTWGQETQYF

v_call: TRBV25-1
clone_size: -
j_call: TRBJ1-4
cdr3_length: 15
d_call: -
cdr3_nt: TGTGCCAGCAAGCCTGGGGCAGGGTTCGGAGAAAAACTGTTTTTT
cdr3_aa: CASKPGAGFGEKLFF

v_call: TRBV10-1
clone_size: -
j_call: TRBJ1-1
cdr3_length: 14
d_call: -
cdr3_nt: TGCGCCAGCAGTGCAACCCGGGACCGCACTGAAGCTTTCTTT
cdr3_aa: CASSATRDRTEAFF

v_call: TRBV7-9
clone_size: -
j_call: TRBJ1-2
cdr3_length: 12
d_call: -
cdr3_nt: TGTGCCAGCAGGGGGGGAGAGCGTGGCTACACCTTC
cdr3_aa: CASRGGERGYTF

v_call: TRBV6-5
clone_size: -
j_call: TRBJ1-1
cdr3_length: 12
d_call: -
cdr3_nt: TGTGCCAGCAGTTACTGGGGCACTGAAGCTTTCTTT
cdr3_aa: CASSYWGTEAFF

v_call: TRBV12-5
clone_size: -
j_call: TRBJ1-5
cdr3_length: 15
d_call: -
cdr3_nt: TGTGCTAGTGCTTCGGGACAACTTTCCCGTGAGCCCCAGCATTTT
cdr3_aa: CASASGQLSREPQHF

v_call: TRBV11-3
clone_size: -
j_call: TRBJ2-7
cdr3_length: 15
d_call: TRBD1
cdr3_nt: TGTGCCAGCAGCGCTCGGACAGGACCAACTTACGAGCAGTACTTC
cdr3_aa: CASSARTGPTYEQYF

v_call: TRBV11-3
clone_size: -
j_call: TRBJ1-4
cdr3_length: 21
d_call: -
cdr3_nt: TGTGCCAGCAGCTTAGAATGGCGGGGGACACTCTCTCTTGCAACTAATGAAAAACTGTTTTTT
cdr3_aa: CASSLEWRGTLSLATNEKLFF

v_call: TRBV19
clone_size: -
j_call: TRBJ2-1
cdr3_length: 16
d_call: -
cdr3_nt: TGTGCCAGCCGATCAACAAGTCGGGGGTCCTACAATGAGCAGTTCTTC
cdr3_aa: CASRSTSRGSYNEQFF

v_call: TRBV23-1
clone_size: -
j_call: TRBJ1-5
cdr3_length: 15
d_call: TRBD1
cdr3_nt: TGCGCCAGCAGTCGTCCGGACAGGGGGAATCAGCCCCAGCATTTT
cdr3_aa: CASSRPDRGNQPQHF

v_call: TRBV4-3
clone_size: -
j_call: TRBJ2-7
cdr3_length: 16
d_call: -
cdr3_nt: TGCGCCAGCAGCCAAGATGCGGGTGGGGAGTCCTACGAGCAGTACTTC
cdr3_aa: CASSQDAGGESYEQYF

v_call: TRBV30
clone_size: -
j_call: TRBJ1-2
cdr3_length: 12
d_call: TRBD1
cdr3_nt: TGTGCCTGCCAGACAGGGGTGCGCGGCTACACCTTC
cdr3_aa: CACQTGVRGYTF

v_call: TRBV5-6
clone_size: -
j_call: TRBJ2-2
cdr3_length: 15
d_call: TRBD2
cdr3_nt: TGTGCCAGCAGCTTGTTCGGGAGCGGGAACGGGGAGCTGTTTTTT
cdr3_aa: CASSLFGSGNGELFF

v_call: TRBV24-1
clone_size: few
j_call: TRBJ2-2
cdr3_length: 16
d_call: TRBD1
cdr3_nt: TGTGCCACCAGTGATTGGCGGACAGGTTTGAATGGGGAGCTGTTTTTT
cdr3_aa: CATSDWRTGLNGELFF

v_call: TRBV5-1
clone_size: -
j_call: TRBJ1-1
cdr3_length: 17
d_call: TRBD1
cdr3_nt: TGCGCCAGCAGCTTAAGGCAGGGGGCCTTTAAGAACACTGAAGCTTTCTTT
cdr3_aa: CASSLRQGAFKNTEAFF

v_call: TRBV6-6
clone_size: -
j_call: TRBJ2-3
cdr3_length: 14
d_call: -
cdr3_nt: TGTGCCAGCAGTTACGCCCTCTCCACAGATACGCAGTATTTT
cdr3_aa: CASSYALSTDTQYF

v_call: TRBV7-2
clone_size: -
j_call: TRBJ1-2
cdr3_length: 14
d_call: -
cdr3_nt: TGTGCCAGCAGCTTAGAAAAGGGGTGGGGCGGCTACACCTTC
cdr3_aa: CASSLEKGWGGYTF

v_call: TRBV7-2
clone_size: -
j_call: TRBJ2-3
cdr3_length: 15
d_call: TRBD1
cdr3_nt: TGTGCCAGCAGTCCGACAGGGGGGAGAACAGATACGCAGTATTTT
cdr3_aa: CASSPTGGRTDTQYF

v_call: TRBV6-1
clone_size: -
j_call: TRBJ2-1
cdr3_length: 13
d_call: -
cdr3_nt: TGTGCCAGCAGTGAAGTGAGGAGGGATGAGCAGTTCTTC
cdr3_aa: CASSEVRRDEQFF

v_call: TRBV6-2/TRBV6-3
clone_size: -
j_call: TRBJ1-1
cdr3_length: 11
d_call: -
cdr3_nt: TGTGCCAGCAGTTACGGGTCTGAAGCTTTCTTT
cdr3_aa: CASSYGSEAFF

v_call: TRBV7-8
clone_size: -
j_call: TRBJ1-2
cdr3_length: 15
d_call: -
cdr3_nt: TGTGCCAGCAGCTTAGGACGGAGGATGGCAGGTGGCTACACCTTC
cdr3_aa: CASSLGRRMAGGYTF

v_call: TRBV12-5
clone_size: -
j_call: TRBJ1-4
cdr3_length: 14
d_call: -
cdr3_nt: TGTGCTAGTGCTCTGGGACTTGGGAATGAAAAACTGTTTTTT
cdr3_aa: CASALGLGNEKLFF

v_call: TRBV18
clone_size: -
j_call: TRBJ2-3
cdr3_length: 16
d_call: -
cdr3_nt: TGTGCCAGCTCACCACCGACAGGAGGGAACACAGATACGCAGTATTTT
cdr3_aa: CASSPPTGGNTDTQYF

v_call: TRBV11-2
clone_size: -
j_call: TRBJ1-1
cdr3_length: 16
d_call: TRBD1
cdr3_nt: TGTGCCAGCAGCTCCGCCGGGACAGCATTGAACACTGAAGCTTTCTTT
cdr3_aa: CASSSAGTALNTEAFF

v_call: TRBV6-2/TRBV6-3
clone_size: -
j_call: TRBJ1-5
cdr3_length: 16
d_call: TRBD1
cdr3_nt: TGTGCCAGCAGTGGGTTCGGGACAGGCCTTAGTCAGCCCCAGCATTTT
cdr3_aa: CASSGFGTGLSQPQHF

v_call: TRBV6-2/TRBV6-3
clone_size: -
j_call: TRBJ2-7
cdr3_length: 15
d_call: -
cdr3_nt: TGTGCCAGCAGTCCCGGACAGCTTCCTCCCTACGAGCAGTACTTC
cdr3_aa: CASSPGQLPPYEQYF